The 31 T cell receptor beta chains presented below share a single source sample, sequenced in a study of cytomegalovirus exposure and HLA in healthy donors. It was with 60 Vbeta and 13 Jbeta primers that the PCR ran. Assay: immunoSEQ multiplex PCR; the TCRdb copy retains only in-frame clones and omits some. The sample table sets out about 160,000 clones. The specimen sequenced was PBMCs. These receptor sequences come from a man under 40 in good health and CMV-seronegative.

V is TRBV2 and J is TRBJ2-1; 8 positions agree with TRBD1. Trimming took 5 bases from V and 3 from J; bases not matched to a gene: 6. CDR3 length: 15 amino acids. Germline loops: CDR1 SNHLY, CDR2 FYNNEI. The CDR3 loop is CASSKTGTGYNEQFF. The CDR3, as DNA: TGTGCCAGCAGTAAGACCGGGACAGGCTACAATGAGCAGTTCTTC.

The J gene is TRBJ2-5, the V gene TRBV13; TRBD2 matches 11 bases. CDR1 and CDR2 from the germline V gene are PRHDT and FYEKMQ (reference sequence). V shed 1 base, J shed 5 bases, and the junction held 9 bases outside the gene matches. The CDR3 totals 17 residues. The CDR3 DNA reads TGTGCCAGCAGCTTAGCCCCTCTAGCGGGAGGAGGGGAGACCCAGTACTTC. Translated, it gives CASSLAPLAGGGETQYF.

The V gene is TRBV6-1, the J gene TRBJ2-7; possible D gene TRBD2, 5 bases. V dropped 3 bases and J dropped 1 base, with 7 bases sitting between them. CDR3 length: 13 amino acids. Germline CDR1 and CDR2: MNHNS and SASEGT. Written as DNA, the CDR3 is TGTGCCAGCAGTGAGCGGACTTCCTACGAGCAGTACTTC. Residues: CASSERTSYEQYF.

This sequence joins TRBV28 and TRBJ2-2; no reliable D call. Germline assignment: CDR1 MDHEN and CDR2 SYDVKM. The V end lost 5 bases, the J end lost 4 bases, and 5 bases lay between the germline ends. This CDR3 is 12 amino acids long. As DNA, the CDR3 is TGTGCCAGCAGTACACCCACCGGGGAGCTGTTTTTT. It codes for CASSTPTGELFF. The whole variable domain, remainder taken from reference TRBV28 and TRBJ2-2, is DVKVTQSSRYLVKRTGEKVFLECVQDMDHENMFWYRQDPGLGLRLIYFSYDVKMKEKGDIPEGYSVSREKKERFSLILESASTNQTSMYLCASSTPTGELFFGEGSRLTVL.

Regarding this clone: The identical CDR3 is also encoded by other nucleotide sequences in the sample. The rearrangement links TRBV5-6 to TRBJ2-5, with a tentative D call TRBD1 (5 bases). Per germline, CDR1 SGHDT and CDR2 YYEEEE. Trimming took 0 bases from V and 2 from J, leaving 5 bases between them. The CDR3 totals 13 residues. In DNA form, the CDR3 reads TGTGCCAGCAGCTTGGACAGGCAAGAGACCCAGTACTTC. It specifies CASSLDRQETQYF.

The rearrangement links TRBV19 to TRBJ1-5; D perhaps matches TRBD1 (6 bases). The CDR3 runs to 13 residues. Germline values: CDR1 LNHDA, CDR2 SQIVND (reference sequence). The V gene lost 4 bases and the J gene lost 7 bases, with 11 bases spanning the gap. CDR3 region: CASSTQGQQPQHF. In nucleotides, the CDR3 is TGTGCCAGTAGTACCCAGGGACAACAGCCCCAGCATTTT. The full variable domain, with the rest looked up from reference TRBV19 and TRBJ1-5, is DGGITQSPKYLFRKEGQNVTLSCEQNLNHDAMYWYRQDPGQGLRLIYYSQIVNDFQKGDIAEGYSVSREKKESFPLTVTSAQKNPTAFYLCASSTQGQQPQHFGDGTRLSIL.

V usage is TRBV11-2 and J usage is TRBJ2-7; TRBD1 aligns across 7 bases. V lost 1 base and J lost 4; bases outside the gene matches: 4. The germline CDR1 and CDR2 sequences are SGHAT and FQNNGV. The CDR3 sequence is 14 residues long. The CDR3 bases are TGTGCCAGCAGCTTAGGGGCAGGGGGTTACGAGCAGTACTTC. The encoded protein is CASSLGAGGYEQYF. Looking up the rest from reference TRBV11-2 and TRBJ2-7 gives the full variable domain: EAGVAQSPRYKIIEKRQSVAFWCNPISGHATLYWYQQILGQGPKLLIQFQNNGVVDDSQLPKDRFSAERLKGVDSTLKIQPAKLEDSAVYLCASSLGAGGYEQYFGPGTRLTVT.

For the CDR3, the DNA is TGTGCCAGCAGTTACGGCGGATACACCGGGGAGCTGTTTTTT. Its translation is CASSYGGYTGELFF. This chain joins TRBV6-5 and TRBJ2-2; unclear D gene. Germline V lookup: CDR1 MNHEY, CDR2 SVGAGI. V lost 2 bases, J lost 3 bases, and 7 bases lay in between. The CDR3 consists of 14 residues.

The chain links TRBV28 to TRBJ2-3; 10 bases fit TRBD2. V gave up 2 bases and J gave up 1 base; unmatched junction bases: 9. The germline V gene has CDR1 MDHEN and CDR2 SYDVKM. CDR3 length: 18 residues. The chain's CDR3 is CASSLILAGEAGTDTQYF. DNA of the CDR3: TGTGCCAGCAGTTTAATTCTAGCGGGAGAGGCGGGCACAGATACGCAGTATTTT.

This chain connects TRBV28 to TRBJ1-5; 7 bases fit TRBD1. Trimming took 7 bases from V and 2 from J; bases not matched to a gene: 8. This CDR3 is built from 15 residues. Germline CDR1 reads MDHEN; CDR2 reads SYDVKM. The CDR3 protein is CASNPRGSGNQPQHF. The CDR3 nucleotides read TGTGCCAGCAATCCCAGGGGGTCCGGCAATCAGCCCCAGCATTTT.

The rearrangement uses TRBV30 and TRBJ1-1, with 9 bases identical to TRBD1. J was trimmed by 2 bases and V by 0 bases; bases with no gene match: 10. The V gene's germline CDR1 is GTSNPN and CDR2 SVGIG (reference sequence). This CDR3 has 17 amino acids. For the CDR3, the DNA is TGTGCCTGGAGTGTACGCCGGGACAGGGTCCGAAACACTGAAGCTTTCTTT. Protein product: CAWSVRRDRVRNTEAFF.

This rearrangement joins TRBV6-5 to TRBJ2-7, with D possibly TRBD2 on 5 matching bases. V lost 6 bases to trimming and J lost 3 bases, with 15 bases between them. Looked up from germline, CDR1 is MNHEY and CDR2 is SVGAGI. The CDR3 sequence is 14 residues long. Written as DNA, the CDR3 is TGTGCCAGCAGCCCGTCGGAGGTCCTCTACGAGCAGTACTTC. This sequence encodes CASSPSEVLYEQYF.

The chain employs TRBV2 and TRBJ2-3, with unresolved D. V was shortened by 6 bases and J by 2 bases, with 12 bases between the two germline ends. The CDR3 sequence is 14 residues long. Looked up from germline, CDR1 is SNHLY and CDR2 is FYNNEI. The CDR3 protein is CASSSRWITDTQYF. The CDR3 coding sequence is TGTGCCAGCAGCTCCAGGTGGATCACAGATACGCAGTATTTT.

The chain has TRBV29-1 and TRBJ2-3; 9 bases are a match to TRBD2. V shed 3 bases and J 3 bases; nucleotides not matched to a gene: 4. The germline gives CDR1 SQVTM, CDR2 ANQGSEA. The CDR3 runs 14 residues. The DNA for the CDR3 is TGCAGCGTTGAGCGGGAGGGCCTAACAGATACGCAGTATTTT. Its translation: CSVEREGLTDTQYF.

The rearrangement uses TRBV7-9 and TRBJ1-3, with 10 bases lining up with TRBD1. Germline assignment: CDR1 SEHNR and CDR2 FQNEAQ (reference sequence). The CDR3 consists of 13 residues. The V gene end was trimmed by 5 bases and the J gene end by 7 bases; junction bases not matched to a gene: 2. The CDR3 loop is CASSAGQGNTIYF. DNA of the CDR3: TGTGCCAGCAGCGCGGGACAGGGGAACACCATATATTTT. The complete variable domain, with remaining parts taken from reference TRBV7-9 and TRBJ1-3, reads DTGVSQNPRHKITKRGQNVTFRCDPISEHNRLYWYRQTLGQGPEFLTYFQNEAQLEKSRLLSDRFSAERPKGSFSTLEIQRTEQGDSAMYLCASSAGQGNTIYFGEGSWLTVV.

The chain has TRBV6-5 and TRBJ1-2, with no clear D. The CDR3 spans 15 residues. Germline CDR1 and CDR2: MNHEY and SVGAGI. Trimming left V 2 bases short and J 4 bases short, with 14 bases between. CDR3 protein: CASSYGGRGSYGYTF. CDR3 nucleotides: TGTGCCAGCAGTTACGGTGGGCGCGGGAGCTATGGCTACACCTTC.

The chain links TRBV28 to TRBJ2-7; perhaps TRBD2 as D (6 bases). The CDR3 length is 16 residues. The V and J ends lost 1 base and 0 bases respectively, with 13 bases between them. The V gene's germline CDR1 is MDHEN and CDR2 SYDVKM. CDR3 loop: CASSLFFSGNSYEQYF. CDR3 sequence (DNA): TGTGCCAGCAGTTTATTTTTTAGCGGAAACTCCTACGAGCAGTACTTC.

The rearrangement joins TRBV6-4 to TRBJ1-2; D is unclear. V lost 4 bases, J lost 5 bases, and 11 bases lay in between. Per germline, CDR1 MRHNA and CDR2 SNTAGT. CDR3 length: 13 residues. CDR3 residues: CASSAAEGYGYTF. The CDR3 coding sequence is TGTGCCAGCAGTGCTGCTGAGGGTTATGGCTACACCTTC.

V gene TRBV20-1 combines with J gene TRBJ2-4; weak D call: TRBD2 (6 bases). Trimming took off 6 bases at V and 9 bases at J, with 12 bases between the two ends. CDR1 and CDR2 (germline): DFQATT, SNEGSKA (reference sequence). This CDR3 is built from 11 residues. The CDR3 DNA is TGCAGTGCAGGGACTGTTGGCATTCAGTACTTC. Translating it yields CSAGTVGIQYF.

The chain has TRBV5-1 and TRBJ2-7; 8 positions agree with TRBD1. This CDR3 is 14 amino acids long. The germline gives CDR1 SGHRS, CDR2 YFSETQ. With V trimmed by 6 bases and J by 0 bases, 5 bases remained unmatched. CDR3 bases: TGCGCCAGCACCCGGACAGGGTCCTCCTACGAGCAGTACTTC. Translated, it gives CASTRTGSSYEQYF. The full variable domain, rest sourced from reference TRBV5-1 and TRBJ2-7, is KAGVTQTPRYLIKTRGQQVTLSCSPISGHRSVSWYQQTPGQGLQFLFEYFSETQRNKGNFPGRFSGRQFSNSRSEMNVSTLELGDSALYLCASTRTGSSYEQYFGPGTRLTVT.

The chain couples TRBV18 to TRBJ2-3; possible D gene TRBD1, 7 bases. The CDR3 runs 19 residues. Germline lookup yields CDR1 KGHSH and CDR2 LQKENI. V was clipped by 8 bases and J by 0 bases, with 27 bases between them. DNA for the CDR3: TGTGCCAGCGCGGGGACAGCCACCCAAACCCCCTATAGCACAGATACGCAGTATTTT. Residues: CASAGTATQTPYSTDTQYF.

The chain couples TRBV5-6 to TRBJ1-2; no definite D call. The CDR3 contains 13 residues. The germline V gene has CDR1 SGHDT and CDR2 YYEEEE. V shed 4 bases and J shed 0 bases, with 7 bases lying between them. This CDR3 is CASSRGSNYGYTF. CDR3 bases: TGTGCCAGCAGCAGAGGTTCTAACTATGGCTACACCTTC.

The chain uses TRBV7-6 and TRBJ2-7, with D perhaps matching TRBD2 (5 bases). Germline V lookup: CDR1 SGHVS, CDR2 FNYEAQ. The length of the CDR3 is 15 residues. V lost 2 bases and J 4 bases, leaving 15 bases between the germline ends. CDR3 amino acids: CASSLKSGSRYEQYF. The CDR3 DNA reads as TGTGCCAGCAGCTTAAAGTCGGGGAGCCGTTACGAGCAGTACTTC.

The chain carries TRBV12-5 and TRBJ2-5; TRBD2 agrees at 8 bases. V trimming: 6 bases; J trimming: 2 bases; junction bases outside the gene matches: 2. Germline loops: CDR1 LGHNT, CDR2 FRNRAP. The CDR3 runs 13 residues. CDR3 sequence: CASGAGVQETQYF. In DNA, the CDR3 is TGTGCTAGTGGAGCGGGAGTTCAAGAGACCCAGTACTTC. Combining the CDR3 with reference TRBV12-5 and TRBJ2-5 gives the whole variable domain DARVTQTPRHKVTEMGQEVTMRCQPILGHNTVFWYRQTMMQGLELLAYFRNRAPLDDSGMPKDRFSAEMPDATLATLKIQPSEPRDSAVYFCASGAGVQETQYFGPGTRLLVL.

This chain uses TRBV18 with TRBJ2-1; tentatively, D is TRBD1 (6 bases). V dropped 8 bases and J dropped 0 bases, with 11 bases sitting between them. The CDR3 loop spans 14 amino acids. CDR1 and CDR2 (germline): KGHSH, LQKENI. The CDR3 coding sequence is TGTGCCAGCACTAGGGACATCTCCTACAATGAGCAGTTCTTC. Translation gives CASTRDISYNEQFF.

The rearrangement uses TRBV2 and TRBJ1-2; maybe TRBD1 (5 bases). CDR1 SNHLY and CDR2 FYNNEI come from the germline V gene. V lost 6 bases, J lost 7 bases, and 15 bases lay in between. The CDR3 is 13 amino acids. In nucleotides, the CDR3 is TGTGCCAGCAGGGGAGTCGGGACTGTTGGCTACACCTTC. Translated: CASRGVGTVGYTF.

V gene TRBV6-1 combines with J gene TRBJ2-5; TRBD2 matches at 7 bases. There are 16 residues in the CDR3. The V gene end was trimmed by 4 bases and the J gene end by 2 bases; junction bases not matched to a gene: 10. Per the germline V gene, CDR1 is MNHNS and CDR2 is SASEGT. DNA of the CDR3: TGTGCCAGCAGTGCGCGGGGAGGGATGCCACAAGAGACCCAGTACTTC. It yields the protein CASSARGGMPQETQYF.

The chain is built from TRBV29-1 and TRBJ2-1; 8 positions match TRBD1. Looked up from germline, CDR1 is SQVTM and CDR2 is ANQGSEA. V lost 5 bases and J lost 0; bases outside the gene matches: 6. The CDR3 covers 15 residues. The CDR3 bases are TGCAGCGTTCCACAGGGGGATGTCTCCTACAATGAGCAGTTCTTC. Its protein product is CSVPQGDVSYNEQFF.

In regard to this clone: This sample includes further DNA sequences coding for the same CDR3. V and J are TRBV11-2 and TRBJ2-7, with no clear D. V was pared by 1 base and J by 3 bases, with 7 bases between. CDR3 length equals 13 residues. The germline gives CDR1 SGHAT, CDR2 FQNNGV. The CDR3 DNA sequence: TGTGCCAGCAGCTTAGGGCAAAACTACGAGCAGTACTTC. Protein sequence: CASSLGQNYEQYF.

This chain uses TRBV7-9 with TRBJ1-1; D is possibly TRBD1 (5 bases). The CDR3 consists of 16 residues. V was trimmed by 4 bases and J by 4 bases, leaving 19 bases between them. CDR1 is SEHNR and CDR2 is FQNEAQ in the germline V gene (reference sequence). CDR3 DNA: TGTGCCAGCAGCTACGCTTTAGGGGATCTGAGCACTGAAGCTTTCTTT. Its protein product is CASSYALGDLSTEAFF.

V is TRBV6-1 and J is TRBJ1-5, with D perhaps matching TRBD1 (6 bases). This CDR3 comprises 14 residues. Per the germline V gene, CDR1 is MNHNS and CDR2 is SASEGT. Trimming shortened V by 6 bases and J by 6 bases, and 15 bases separated the two germline ends. The CDR3 loop is CASSEQGYSQPQHF. The CDR3, as DNA: TGTGCCAGCAGCGAACAGGGTTACAGTCAGCCCCAGCATTTT.